The present T cell receptor beta chain was sequenced within a study of shared T cell receptors in the human thymus. CDR3 length: 17 amino acids. Germline loops: CDR1 MNHNS, CDR2 SASEGT. V gave up 4 bases and J gave up 1 base, with 20 bases separating them. Method: immunoSEQ multiplex PCR; TCRdb's copy keeps in-frame clones and lacks some. The sample lists about 710,000 clones; about 87% were seen once. These data also featured in a second study, about human thymus T cells. That paper adds: Thymic samples were excised during corrective heart operations. Unrelated individuals reportedly shared highly overlapping thymic TCR repertoires.

The rearrangement uses TRBV6-1 and TRBJ2-7; tentatively, D is TRBD1 (5 bases). The clonotype comes from a boy under two years old with a congenital heart defect. Sequenced: thymocytes. The CDR3 reads CASSVFKDSPPSYEQYF. The CDR3 nucleotides are TGTGCCAGCAGTGTTTTTAAAGACAGCCCTCCATCCTACGAGCAGTACTTC.